The 2 T cell receptor beta chains in this list originate from one sample, sequenced in a study of blood T cells in healthy people across ages. The second PCR ran roughly 7 to 12 cycles with a sample-barcoded 5' primer and J-beta primers. MiXCR, run by TCRdb on the 5' RACE reads, gives a single entry per CDR3 protein. The sample records roughly 1,300,000 distinct CDR3 sequences, approximately 59% being singletons. The sequenced sample was blood. The source is a man aged 18 to 29 in good health.

The rearrangement uses TRBV12-3 or TRBV12-4 and TRBJ2-7; 10 nucleotides align to TRBD2. The V and J ends lost 2 bases and 5 bases, in that order; junction bases with no gene match: 15. This CDR3 spans 18 amino acids. The CDR3 protein is CASSLLATSGKLEDEQYF. Written as DNA, the CDR3 is TGTGCCAGCAGTTTATTAGCCACTAGCGGGAAATTAGAGGACGAGCAGTACTTC.

The rearrangement joins TRBV10-3 to TRBJ1-5; 12 nucleotides align to TRBD1. The CDR3 has 15 residues. V shed 10 bases, J shed 6 bases, and the junction held 10 bases outside the gene matches. Germline loops: CDR1 ENHRY, CDR2 SYGVKD. CDR3 protein: CATATGTGGSQPQHF. CDR3 nucleotide sequence: TGTGCCACAGCAACCGGGACAGGGGGCAGTCAGCCCCAGCATTTT.